The sequence of this T cell receptor (beta chain) was determined in a study of T cell responses to AZD1222 COVID-19 vaccine. On this clone: Its target is unknown.

Overall study results and limits: Repertoire sampling occurred only after the peak T cell response.

The V segment lost 5 bases and the J segment 10 bases; nucleotides outside the gene matches: 10. The CDR3 runs to 14 residues. The V gene's germline CDR1 is MDHEN and CDR2 SYDVKM. Sequenced by immunoSEQ multiplex PCR; TCRdb stores in-frame clones only, minus some. The sample shows about 190,000 clones, more than 75% of them seen only once. This TCR derives from an adult in good health. This rearrangement joins TRBV28 to TRBJ2-7, with TRBD2 matching 11 bases. Sample: peripheral blood, taken on day 0 of AZD1222 vaccination. The CDR3 nucleotides read TGTGCCAGCAGTAGCCTGCCTAGCGGGAGGCCCCAGTACTTC. Translating gives CASSSLPSGRPQYF.